The clone carrying this TCR beta chain was observed a handful of times. Antigen specificity is unknown. This entry is derived from a study of beta chain features in type 1 diabetes. Points from the study as a whole: Moderately but significantly shorter TCRB CDR3s were found in Type 1 diabetes patients in all four CD4+ subsets. More deletions and fewer insertions at VDJ junctions were seen in type 1 diabetes patients.

V was cut by 0 bases and J by 7 bases, with 3 bases left in between. The germline CDR1 and CDR2 sequences are MNHNY and SVGAGI (reference sequence). This CDR3 comprises 12 residues. Expressed TCRB transcripts were sequenced after all isolated RNA was converted to cDNA. An average of approximately 3.6 million reads was obtained for naive, central memory and regulatory T cell samples. TCRdb's table, derived via immunoSEQ multiplex PCR, lists solely in-frame clones and lacks some. The top ten clones hold around 0.02% of a sample with hundreds of thousands of clones, 10% to 15% of them seen once. This receptor was identified in a man aged 18 to 30 in good health. Specimen: naive CD4+ T cells from blood. The gene calls are TRBV6-6 and TRBJ1-4; no clear D. The CDR3 sequence: CASSYSSEKLFF. In DNA, the CDR3 is TGTGCCAGCAGTTACTCGAGTGAAAAACTGTTTTTT.